The clone carrying this T cell receptor (beta chain) was picked up a small number of times. Its specificity is unknown. The germline V gene encodes CDR1 SGHAT and CDR2 FQNNGV. CDR3 length: 14 amino acids. Between the trimmed V and J ends, which lost 2 bases and 10 bases, there was a span of 15 bases. Every individual TCR cDNA molecule carried its own unique molecular identifier, which allowed correction of PCR and sequencing errors. Each CDR3 protein gets one entry after TCRdb re-called the 5' RACE reads with MiXCR. The sample has tens of thousands of distinct CDR3 sequences, roughly 6.6% seen once. This specimen comes from a study of spatial heterogeneity in lung cancer. Study as a whole: The study consistently detected more beta-chain than alpha-chain sequences. Within raw reads, each unique TCR and UMI combination appeared on average more than ten times.

The study's findings and limits: Ubiquitous expanded tumor TCRs showed up in blood more at resection than follow-up.

Stated time point: sample taken at primary tumor resection. This TCR came from a female donor with early-stage non-small cell lung cancer. This rearrangement joins TRBV11-2 to TRBJ2-1; D remains ambiguous. The sample here was PBMCs, taken at surgery. CDR3 in DNA: TGTGCCAGCAGCTTACCCACGCCCGGTGTCGAGCAGTTCTTC. Translating gives CASSLPTPGVEQFF. The full variable domain, completed using reference TRBV11-2 and TRBJ2-1, is EAGVAQSPRYKIIEKRQSVAFWCNPISGHATLYWYQQILGQGPKLLIQFQNNGVVDDSQLPKDRFSAERLKGVDSTLKIQPAKLEDSAVYLCASSLPTPGVEQFFGPGTRLTVL.